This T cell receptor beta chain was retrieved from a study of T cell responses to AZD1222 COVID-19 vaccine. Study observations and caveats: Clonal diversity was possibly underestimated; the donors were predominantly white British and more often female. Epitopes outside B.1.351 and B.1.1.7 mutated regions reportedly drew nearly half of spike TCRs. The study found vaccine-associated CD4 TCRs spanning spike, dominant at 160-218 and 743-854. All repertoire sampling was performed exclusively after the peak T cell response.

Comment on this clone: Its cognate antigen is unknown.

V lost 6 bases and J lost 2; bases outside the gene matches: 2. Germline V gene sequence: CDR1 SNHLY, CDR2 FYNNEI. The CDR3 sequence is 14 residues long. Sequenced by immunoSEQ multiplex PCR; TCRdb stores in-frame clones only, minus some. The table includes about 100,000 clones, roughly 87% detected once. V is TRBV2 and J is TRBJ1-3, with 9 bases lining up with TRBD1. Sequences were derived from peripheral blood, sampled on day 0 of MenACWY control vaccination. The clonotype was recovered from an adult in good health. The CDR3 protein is CASRGTGTGNTIYF. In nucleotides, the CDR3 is TGTGCCAGCAGGGGGACAGGGACTGGAAACACCATATATTTT.